This is a list of T cell receptor beta chains from one sample in a study of blood T cell repertoires in COVID-19. Clones were sequenced by immunoSEQ multiplex PCR, and TCRdb holds only the in-frame ones, with some missing. The sample lists 200,000 to 250,000 clones; more than 75% were seen once. Sequenced: peripheral blood. The receptors were gathered from a human donor in a cohort sampled during active COVID-19. Each CDR3 is given with its conserved first and last residue. The D gene is left open where the match is weak.

CASSQDLQPDRLFF	TRBJ1-4	TRBV14	-
CATSRDLLETDNGYTF	TRBJ1-2	TRBV15	-
CASRLTTEAFF	TRBJ1-1	TRBV12-3/TRBV12-4	-
CASSLMPDYSNQPQHF	TRBJ1-5	TRBV5-5	-
CASSPRVEAFF	TRBJ1-1	TRBV13	-
CSVSTGQGANYGYTF	TRBJ1-2	TRBV29-1	TRBD1
CASSPDRGLGEQYF	TRBJ2-7	TRBV18	TRBD1
CASSRTGVNYGYTF	TRBJ1-2	TRBV7-8	TRBD1
CASSRGRTGGNYGYTF	TRBJ1-2	TRBV28	TRBD1
CASSFGTSGRAGYIQYF	TRBJ2-4	TRBV5-1	TRBD2
CATTPSGGNTDTQYF	TRBJ2-3	TRBV15	TRBD2
CASSAQLTGDYGYTF	TRBJ1-2	TRBV9	TRBD1
CSVERGQYGYTF	TRBJ1-2	TRBV29-1	TRBD1
CASTGENTQYF	TRBJ2-3	TRBV28	-
CASSQLGQQETQYF	TRBJ2-5	TRBV3-1/TRBV3-2	-
CASSDRGAGANVLTF	TRBJ2-6	TRBV5-4	TRBD1
CASSQGEKLFF	TRBJ1-4	TRBV5-4	-
CASSEWAEGDTGELFF	TRBJ2-2	TRBV25-1	-
CASSIDHYRDQPQHF	TRBJ1-5	TRBV19	-
CASSRDRNNEQFF	TRBJ2-1	TRBV25-1	TRBD1
CASSYPRVRRSYEQYF	TRBJ2-7	TRBV6-2/TRBV6-3	-
CSVRRDRGTHEQYF	TRBJ2-7	TRBV29-1	TRBD1
CASSLDGSSGSTDTQYF	TRBJ2-3	TRBV11-3	TRBD2
CSASPGAYGYTF	TRBJ1-2	TRBV20-1	-
CASSPQGATEAFF	TRBJ1-1	TRBV7-9	-
CASSQGTGSGANVLTF	TRBJ2-6	TRBV4-1	-
CASSFGEEETQYF	TRBJ2-5	TRBV7-3	-
CASSHGSEAYNEQFF	TRBJ2-1	TRBV3-1/TRBV3-2	-
CASSLLAGGNGELFF	TRBJ2-2	TRBV28	TRBD2
CASSPPGQGWDLMNTEAFF	TRBJ1-1	TRBV19	TRBD1
CATSDRSGLAGVTDTQYF	TRBJ2-3	TRBV24-1	TRBD2
CASSYAGAPEQFF	TRBJ2-1	TRBV6-6	-
CASSFGGRDTQYF	TRBJ2-3	TRBV7-6	-
CASSQGLGPTDTQYF	TRBJ2-3	TRBV3-1/TRBV3-2	-
CASSPLELRGAMNTEAFF	TRBJ1-1	TRBV18	-
CASSLTWEAGNEQFF	TRBJ2-1	TRBV28	-